The clone carrying this T cell receptor beta chain was detected only a few times. Its antigen is unknown. The study sequenced cultured CD4+ T cell DNA using the Oncomine TCR Beta short-read assay. TCRdb passed the PCR reads through MiXCR, listing each CDR3 protein once. The profile shows about 20,000 distinct CDR3 sequences, under 70% of them singletons. Treatment described: approximately nine-day PBMC culture with coronavirus spike peptide pools or control peptides (ViraFEST assay). This sample stems from a study of vaccination and CD4 T cells after COVID-19. The CDR3 sequence is 14 residues long. The germline gives CDR1 SEHNR, CDR2 FQNEAQ (reference sequence). Trimming shortened V by 2 bases and J by 6 bases, and 11 bases separated the two germline ends.

The sequencing input was CD4+ T cells from blood, cultured in vitro. The chain recombines TRBV7-9 with TRBJ1-5; D is ambiguous. This TCR came from a human donor who had recovered from COVID-19. The CDR3 bases are TGTGCCAGCAGCTTATCATGGACGGGTCAGCCCCAGCATTTT. It codes for CASSLSWTGQPQHF.